This TCR beta chain was identified during a study of coeliac disease. Only in-frame clones appear in the TCRdb table, and some are missing; sequencing was by immunoSEQ multiplex PCR. The table records about 1,400 clones, roughly 90% of them present only once. This CDR3 is built from 14 residues. In germline, CDR1 is ENHRY, CDR2 SYGVKD. V dropped 5 bases and J dropped 2; count of bases not matched to a gene: 3. Study-wide results and caveats: The authors considered this approach unsuitable for unbiased detection of gliadin-specific T cells. Of coeliac lamina propria samples, about 45% of the 18 held published gliadin-specific TRB sequences, versus 1 of 6 controls.

One frozen approximately 500,000-cell aliquot per fraction was sequenced. Concerning this clone: The antigen is unknown.

This rearrangement joins TRBV10-3 to TRBJ2-5, with 9 positions matching TRBD1. Sequenced sample: lymphocytes from the gut lamina propria. The TCR sequence derives from a woman under 30 with active celiac disease. CDR3 in DNA: TGTGCCATCAGTATGGACAGGGGACAAGAGACCCAGTACTTC. Translated: CAISMDRGQETQYF.